This entry concerns a single TCR beta chain. This sample is part of a study of blood T cells in healthy people across ages. Germline V lookup: CDR1 SGHAT, CDR2 FQNNGV. V lost 8 bases, J lost 0 bases, and 14 bases stayed unmatched. CDR3 size: 17 residues. Sample-barcoded 5' priming and a J-beta primer mix drove a second PCR of roughly 6 to 12 cycles. TCRdb processed the 5' RACE reads anew with MiXCR; each CDR3 protein has one entry. The data show approximately 800,000 distinct CDR3 sequences, approximately 35% seen once. The origin of this receptor is a young man in good health. The sequenced sample was blood. The J gene is TRBJ2-3, the V gene TRBV11-2, with 7 positions matching TRBD2. The CDR3 sequence is CASSRAGERPSTDTQYF. In DNA, the CDR3 is TGTGCCAGCTCCAGGGCGGGGGAGCGACCTAGCACAGATACGCAGTATTTT.